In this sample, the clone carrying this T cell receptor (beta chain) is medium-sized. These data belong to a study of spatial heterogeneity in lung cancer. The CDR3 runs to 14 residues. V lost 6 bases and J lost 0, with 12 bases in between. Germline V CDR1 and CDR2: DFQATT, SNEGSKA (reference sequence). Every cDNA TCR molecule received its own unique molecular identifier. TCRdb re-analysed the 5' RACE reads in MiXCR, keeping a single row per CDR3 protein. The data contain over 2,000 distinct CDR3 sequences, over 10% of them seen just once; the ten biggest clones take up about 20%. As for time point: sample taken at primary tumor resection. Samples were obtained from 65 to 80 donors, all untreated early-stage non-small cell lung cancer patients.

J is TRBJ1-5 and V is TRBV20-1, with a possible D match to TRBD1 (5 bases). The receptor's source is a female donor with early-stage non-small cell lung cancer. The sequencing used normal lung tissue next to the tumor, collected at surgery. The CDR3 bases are TGCAGTGCCCCCCCAGGGAATAGCAATCAGCCCCAGCATTTT. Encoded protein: CSAPPGNSNQPQHF.